Described below is a single T cell receptor (beta chain) sequence and its context. Its antigen remains unidentified. Deletions cut 5 bases from V and 0 bases from J, with 11 bases between. The length of the CDR3 is 15 residues. In germline, CDR1 is MDHEN, CDR2 SYDVKM. This sample is part of a study of T cell responses to AZD1222 COVID-19 vaccine. Study-level findings and limits: Repertoires were collected only later (after the peak T cell response had occurred). Vaccination with two AZD1222 doses was followed by a rise in Spike-specific TCR breadth and depth. Variant regions that are unmutated are reportedly the target of nearly half of spike-specific TCRs.

Libraries were prepared by immunoSEQ multiplex PCR; TCRdb keeps only in-frame clonotypes and omits some of them. This table has 100,000 to 150,000 clones, around 86% appearing once. The chain links TRBV28 to TRBJ1-3, with a weak D call TRBD1 (6 bases). The TCR originated in an adult who received the AZD1222 COVID-19 vaccine. Sequencing was performed on peripheral blood, taken 28 days after the second AZD1222 dose. CDR3 sequence (DNA): TGTGCCAGCAGTCGAGGGGGGAGCTCTGGAAACACCATATATTTT. Translation gives CASSRGGSSGNTIYF.